A selection of T cell receptor beta chains follows, all from one sample in a study of graft-versus-host responses after intestinal transplantation. Libraries were prepared by immunoSEQ multiplex PCR; TCRdb keeps only in-frame clonotypes and omits some of them. The sample holds 98,000 or so clones, 87% seen once. Antigen specificity for these receptors is unknown. Here the sequenced sample was unstimulated CD4+ T cells sorted from spleen or lymph node cells, taken before intestinal transplant. The source is a human donor who received an intestinal transplant. The CDR3 runs from the conserved cysteine through the conserved F or W. Each record gives: J gene, clone size, D gene, V gene, CDR3 protein, CDR3 DNA. D genes are given only for firm matches. Rows give clone size only sometimes, using once, few, many, or a class for an expanded clone.

j_call: TRBJ2-5
clone_size: .
d_call: .
v_call: TRBV4-1
cdr3_aa: CASSQDPRVKSQETQYF
cdr3_nt: TGCGCCAGCAGCCAAGATCCTCGGGTGAAGTCACAAGAGACCCAGTACTTC

j_call: TRBJ1-1
clone_size: few
d_call: .
v_call: TRBV10-1
cdr3_aa: CASSESGTTNTEAFF
cdr3_nt: TGCGCCAGCAGTGAGTCCGGGACAACGAACACTGAAGCTTTCTTT

j_call: TRBJ2-7
clone_size: .
d_call: .
v_call: TRBV29-1
cdr3_aa: CSVRGIASSYEQYF
cdr3_nt: TGCAGCGTTAGAGGGATAGCGAGCTCCTACGAGCAGTACTTC

j_call: TRBJ2-1
clone_size: .
d_call: TRBD1
v_call: TRBV10-3
cdr3_aa: CAITPGTGAKAEQFF
cdr3_nt: TGTGCCATCACCCCAGGGACAGGGGCGAAAGCTGAGCAGTTCTTC

j_call: TRBJ2-7
clone_size: few
d_call: .
v_call: TRBV7-9
cdr3_aa: CASSLAGAEEQYF
cdr3_nt: TGTGCCAGCAGCTTAGCGGGGGCGGAGGAGCAGTACTTC

j_call: TRBJ2-3
clone_size: .
d_call: .
v_call: TRBV19
cdr3_aa: CASSIGRPNTDTQYF
cdr3_nt: TGTGCCAGTAGTATAGGTCGTCCTAACACAGATACGCAGTATTTT

j_call: TRBJ2-7
clone_size: few
d_call: .
v_call: TRBV6-5
cdr3_aa: CASSWGGYEQYF
cdr3_nt: TGTGCCAGCAGCTGGGGTGGCTACGAGCAGTACTTC

j_call: TRBJ1-2
clone_size: .
d_call: TRBD1
v_call: TRBV28
cdr3_aa: CASKDRAYGYTF
cdr3_nt: TGTGCCAGCAAAGACAGGGCGTATGGCTACACCTTC

j_call: TRBJ2-7
clone_size: .
d_call: TRBD2
v_call: TRBV11-2
cdr3_aa: CASSPRLAGDFYEQYF
cdr3_nt: TGTGCCAGCAGCCCGCGACTAGCGGGGGACTTCTACGAGCAGTACTTC

j_call: TRBJ1-6
clone_size: .
d_call: .
v_call: TRBV5-1
cdr3_aa: CASSLEARGGSPLHF
cdr3_nt: TGCGCCAGCAGCTTGGAGGCCAGGGGTGGCTCACCCCTCCACTTT

j_call: TRBJ2-3
clone_size: .
d_call: TRBD2
v_call: TRBV28
cdr3_aa: CASSLLAAGTDTQYF
cdr3_nt: TGTGCCAGCAGTTTACTAGCGGCCGGCACAGATACGCAGTATTTT

j_call: TRBJ1-4
clone_size: .
d_call: .
v_call: TRBV6-1
cdr3_aa: CASSGDLRKANEKLFF
cdr3_nt: TGTGCCAGCAGTGGGGACCTCCGGAAGGCTAATGAAAAACTGTTTTTT

j_call: TRBJ1-3
clone_size: .
d_call: .
v_call: TRBV6-1
cdr3_aa: CASSFQGHTIYF
cdr3_nt: TGTGCCAGCAGTTTCCAGGGGCACACCATATATTTT

j_call: TRBJ1-2
clone_size: once
d_call: .
v_call: TRBV7-9
cdr3_aa: CASSIPSGALSGYTF
cdr3_nt: TGTGCCAGCAGCATACCCTCCGGGGCGCTCAGTGGCTACACCTTC

j_call: TRBJ1-2
clone_size: .
d_call: .
v_call: TRBV29-1
cdr3_aa: CSVEDKGDYTF
cdr3_nt: TGCAGCGTTGAAGATAAGGGGGACTACACCTTC

j_call: TRBJ1-5
clone_size: .
d_call: .
v_call: TRBV6-4
cdr3_aa: CASSEQGDQPQHF
cdr3_nt: TGTGCCAGCAGTGAACAGGGTGATCAGCCCCAGCATTTT

j_call: TRBJ1-2
clone_size: .
d_call: .
v_call: TRBV6-1
cdr3_aa: CASRNRVANYGYTF
cdr3_nt: TGTGCCAGCAGGAACAGGGTAGCTAACTATGGCTACACCTTC

j_call: TRBJ2-5
clone_size: .
d_call: .
v_call: TRBV13
cdr3_aa: CASSVGLIQETQYF
cdr3_nt: TGTGCCAGCAGCGTCGGACTAATCCAAGAGACCCAGTACTTC

j_call: TRBJ2-7
clone_size: .
d_call: .
v_call: TRBV5-6
cdr3_aa: CASSLVDSGEQYF
cdr3_nt: TGTGCCAGCAGCTTGGTGGACTCTGGCGAGCAGTACTTC

j_call: TRBJ2-2
clone_size: once
d_call: .
v_call: TRBV5-1
cdr3_aa: CASSLTGAASGGTGELFF
cdr3_nt: TGCGCCAGCAGCTTGACAGGGGCCGCCAGCGGAGGGACCGGGGAGCTGTTTTTT

j_call: TRBJ2-1
clone_size: few
d_call: .
v_call: TRBV7-3
cdr3_aa: CASSLTSEAEQFF
cdr3_nt: TGTGCCAGCAGCTTAACGTCGGAGGCTGAGCAGTTCTTC

j_call: TRBJ1-1
clone_size: .
d_call: .
v_call: TRBV6-5
cdr3_aa: CASSSREAQNTEAFF
cdr3_nt: TGTGCCAGCAGTTCCCGGGAGGCTCAGAACACTGAAGCTTTCTTT

j_call: TRBJ2-7
clone_size: .
d_call: TRBD1
v_call: TRBV10-2
cdr3_aa: CASSGTGGREQYF
cdr3_nt: TGCGCCAGCAGTGGGACAGGCGGTCGCGAGCAGTACTTC

j_call: TRBJ1-2
clone_size: .
d_call: .
v_call: TRBV6-5
cdr3_aa: CASSYDGGLGGYTF
cdr3_nt: TGTGCCAGCAGTTACGATGGGGGTTTGGGGGGCTACACCTTC

j_call: TRBJ2-3
clone_size: .
d_call: TRBD2
v_call: TRBV7-3
cdr3_aa: CASSLSGSYVSDTQYF
cdr3_nt: TGTGCCAGCAGCTTAAGCGGGAGTTACGTATCAGATACGCAGTATTTT

j_call: TRBJ2-7
clone_size: .
d_call: TRBD2
v_call: TRBV5-4
cdr3_aa: CASSRTSGTYEQYF
cdr3_nt: TGTGCCAGCAGCCGGACTAGCGGTACCTACGAGCAGTACTTC

j_call: TRBJ1-6
clone_size: .
d_call: .
v_call: TRBV11-3
cdr3_aa: CASSSTGNSPLHF
cdr3_nt: TGTGCCAGCAGTTCGACAGGCAATTCACCCCTCCACTTT

j_call: TRBJ2-7
clone_size: .
d_call: .
v_call: TRBV6-5
cdr3_aa: CASGPGFRDSEQYF
cdr3_nt: TGTGCCAGCGGCCCGGGGTTCAGAGATTCCGAGCAGTACTTC

j_call: TRBJ2-7
clone_size: few
d_call: .
v_call: TRBV5-1
cdr3_aa: CASSSRGGKVEQYF
cdr3_nt: TGCGCCAGCAGCTCGAGGGGGGGAAAGGTGGAGCAGTACTTC

j_call: TRBJ2-5
clone_size: .
d_call: TRBD1
v_call: TRBV29-1
cdr3_aa: CSVDAGTGGETQYF
cdr3_nt: TGCAGCGTTGACGCCGGGACAGGGGGAGAGACCCAGTACTTC

j_call: TRBJ2-7
clone_size: .
d_call: .
v_call: TRBV27
cdr3_aa: CASRFSDRAYEQYF
cdr3_nt: TGTGCCAGCAGGTTCTCGGACAGAGCCTACGAGCAGTACTTC

j_call: TRBJ2-7
clone_size: .
d_call: .
v_call: TRBV11-2
cdr3_aa: CASSSGLYEQYF
cdr3_nt: TGTGCCAGCAGCTCGGGGCTTTACGAGCAGTACTTC

j_call: TRBJ2-3
clone_size: once
d_call: .
v_call: TRBV14
cdr3_aa: CASSPRTGTFETQYF
cdr3_nt: TGTGCCAGCAGCCCAAGGACGGGGACCTTTGAAACGCAGTATTTT

j_call: TRBJ2-5
clone_size: .
d_call: .
v_call: TRBV9
cdr3_aa: CASSEADSWGAQYF
cdr3_nt: TGTGCCAGCAGCGAAGCGGACAGCTGGGGAGCCCAGTACTTC

j_call: TRBJ1-5
clone_size: few
d_call: .
v_call: TRBV10-3
cdr3_aa: CAISESLNQPQHF
cdr3_nt: TGTGCCATCAGTGAGTCGCTCAATCAGCCCCAGCATTTT

j_call: TRBJ2-1
clone_size: .
d_call: .
v_call: TRBV2
cdr3_aa: CASSAFSRGEQFF
cdr3_nt: TGTGCCAGCAGTGCCTTTAGTCGGGGTGAGCAGTTCTTC

j_call: TRBJ2-3
clone_size: .
d_call: .
v_call: TRBV5-1
cdr3_aa: CASSLGQPFTDTQYF
cdr3_nt: TGCGCCAGCAGCTTGGGACAGCCTTTCACAGATACGCAGTATTTT

j_call: TRBJ1-2
clone_size: .
d_call: .
v_call: TRBV4-1
cdr3_aa: CASSQEYRAGYGYTF
cdr3_nt: TGCGCCAGCAGCCAAGAATACAGGGCGGGATATGGCTACACCTTC

j_call: TRBJ1-2
clone_size: .
d_call: .
v_call: TRBV14
cdr3_aa: CASSQESGVGYTF
cdr3_nt: TGTGCCAGCAGCCAAGAGTCGGGGGTCGGCTACACCTTC

j_call: TRBJ1-1
clone_size: few
d_call: TRBD1
v_call: TRBV4-3
cdr3_aa: CASSQESQGAEAFF
cdr3_nt: TGCGCCAGCAGCCAAGAATCACAGGGGGCTGAAGCTTTCTTT

j_call: TRBJ2-7
clone_size: .
d_call: .
v_call: TRBV19
cdr3_aa: CASSLQGYEQYF
cdr3_nt: TGTGCCAGTAGCCTACAGGGTTACGAGCAGTACTTC

j_call: TRBJ2-1
clone_size: .
d_call: .
v_call: TRBV7-2
cdr3_aa: CASSLYAGTLNGEQFF
cdr3_nt: TGTGCCAGCAGCTTATATGCGGGAACCCTTAATGGTGAGCAGTTCTTC

j_call: TRBJ2-5
clone_size: .
d_call: TRBD1
v_call: TRBV7-2
cdr3_aa: CASTGQGAWETQYF
cdr3_nt: TGTGCCAGCACCGGACAGGGAGCATGGGAGACCCAGTACTTC

j_call: TRBJ2-7
clone_size: .
d_call: .
v_call: TRBV28
cdr3_aa: CACRVTDPTYEQYF
cdr3_nt: TGTGCCTGCAGGGTGACAGATCCCACCTACGAGCAGTACTTC

j_call: TRBJ2-7
clone_size: once
d_call: TRBD2
v_call: TRBV11-2
cdr3_aa: CASSFHRAQLAGVGEQYF
cdr3_nt: TGTGCCAGCAGCTTCCATCGGGCCCAACTAGCGGGAGTAGGTGAGCAGTACTTC

j_call: TRBJ2-1
clone_size: .
d_call: .
v_call: TRBV29-1
cdr3_aa: CSVEVDPSSYNEQFF
cdr3_nt: TGCAGCGTTGAAGTGGACCCTAGCTCCTACAATGAGCAGTTCTTC

j_call: TRBJ2-1
clone_size: .
d_call: .
v_call: TRBV11-2
cdr3_aa: CASSFSRRVANYNEQFF
cdr3_nt: TGTGCCAGCAGCTTCAGTCGAAGGGTAGCGAACTACAATGAGCAGTTCTTC

j_call: TRBJ1-6
clone_size: .
d_call: .
v_call: TRBV5-1
cdr3_aa: CASSLNRVGYSPLHF
cdr3_nt: TGCGCCAGCAGCTTAAACCGGGTGGGGTACTCACCCCTCCACTTT

j_call: TRBJ2-7
clone_size: .
d_call: TRBD1
v_call: TRBV11-2
cdr3_aa: CASSSDRLYEQYF
cdr3_nt: TGTGCCAGCAGCTCGGACAGGCTCTACGAGCAGTACTTC

j_call: TRBJ2-7
clone_size: .
d_call: .
v_call: TRBV11-2
cdr3_aa: CASSLAGAVDEQYF
cdr3_nt: TGTGCCAGCAGCTTAGCGGGAGCGGTCGACGAGCAGTACTTC

j_call: TRBJ2-7
clone_size: once
d_call: .
v_call: TRBV7-9
cdr3_aa: CASSKAANSYEQYF
cdr3_nt: TGTGCCAGCAGCAAAGCGGCCAACTCCTACGAGCAGTACTTC

j_call: TRBJ2-3
clone_size: few
d_call: .
v_call: TRBV28
cdr3_aa: CATIRGFSNTQYF
cdr3_nt: TGTGCCACGATCAGGGGTTTTTCTAATACGCAGTATTTT

j_call: TRBJ1-1
clone_size: .
d_call: .
v_call: TRBV10-3
cdr3_aa: CAIGNRGDMNTEAFF
cdr3_nt: TGTGCCATTGGGAATCGAGGGGATATGAACACTGAAGCTTTCTTT

j_call: TRBJ1-6
clone_size: .
d_call: TRBD1
v_call: TRBV5-5
cdr3_aa: CASSSPGQPHRPNSPLHF
cdr3_nt: TGTGCCAGCAGCTCCCCGGGACAGCCTCACCGGCCTAATTCGCCCCTCCACTTT

j_call: TRBJ2-5
clone_size: once
d_call: .
v_call: TRBV7-9
cdr3_aa: CASSAGFGISQETQYF
cdr3_nt: TGTGCCAGCAGCGCAGGATTTGGGATCTCGCAAGAGACCCAGTACTTC

j_call: TRBJ1-5
clone_size: .
d_call: .
v_call: TRBV30
cdr3_aa: CAWRRGGREEKGNQPQHF
cdr3_nt: TGTGCCTGGAGGCGTGGGGGAAGAGAGGAGAAGGGCAATCAGCCCCAGCATTTT

j_call: TRBJ1-3
clone_size: few
d_call: .
v_call: TRBV2
cdr3_aa: CASSGEPRSGNTIYF
cdr3_nt: TGTGCCAGCAGTGGGGAGCCCCGCTCTGGAAACACCATATATTTT